Only a few counts were recorded for the clone carrying this T cell receptor (beta chain). This record comes from a study of CD8+ T cells in alopecia areata. Germline values: CDR1 SGHRS, CDR2 YFSETQ. The CDR3 loop spans 12 amino acids. Trimming cost V 5 bases and J 3 bases; bases outside gene matches: 1. cDNA prepared by RNA extraction and subsequent reverse transcription served as the template for sequencing. TCRdb keeps only in-frame clones here, not all; method: immunoSEQ multiplex PCR. The data contain 180,000 or so clones, around 71% of them singletons. The chain carries TRBV5-1 and TRBJ2-7, with 8 positions matching TRBD1. The sequence came from a human donor with alopecia areata. The material was CD8+ T cells sorted from blood, obtained at week 0. The CDR3: CASRDRGYEQYF. The CDR3 nucleotides are TGCGCCAGCAGAGACAGGGGCTACGAGCAGTACTTC.